In its sample, the clone carrying this T cell receptor (beta chain) was seen a few times. Its antigen is unknown. These data originate in a study of T cells after yellow fever vaccination. The overall study: The fractions with low cell numbers were processed using SMART-Seq v4 Ultra Low Input. The study, taken as a whole, reports: The bulk population could contribute abundant contaminating clonotypes to FACS-sorted repertoires.

5'RACE template switching generated TCR cDNA, adding a universal primer site and UMIs. MiXCR, applied by TCRdb to the 5' RACE reads, yields one record per CDR3 protein. In the table there are 250,000 to 300,000 distinct CDR3 sequences, 8.7% of which are singletons. This TCR derives from a man between 18 and 35 years old who received the YFV17D yellow fever vaccine. Source: CD4+ T cells sorted from PBMCs, taken 5 days after the yellow fever booster vaccination.

CDR3 DNA sequence: TGCGCCAGCAGCTGGGGACAGTTGAACACCGGGGAGCTGTTTTTT. This translates into CASSWGQLNTGELFF. V and J are TRBV5-1 and TRBJ2-2; 7 bases map to TRBD1. The ends lost 3 bases at V and 1 base at J; junction bases unmatched: 3. This CDR3 is 15 amino acids long. In germline, CDR1 is SGHRS, CDR2 YFSETQ.